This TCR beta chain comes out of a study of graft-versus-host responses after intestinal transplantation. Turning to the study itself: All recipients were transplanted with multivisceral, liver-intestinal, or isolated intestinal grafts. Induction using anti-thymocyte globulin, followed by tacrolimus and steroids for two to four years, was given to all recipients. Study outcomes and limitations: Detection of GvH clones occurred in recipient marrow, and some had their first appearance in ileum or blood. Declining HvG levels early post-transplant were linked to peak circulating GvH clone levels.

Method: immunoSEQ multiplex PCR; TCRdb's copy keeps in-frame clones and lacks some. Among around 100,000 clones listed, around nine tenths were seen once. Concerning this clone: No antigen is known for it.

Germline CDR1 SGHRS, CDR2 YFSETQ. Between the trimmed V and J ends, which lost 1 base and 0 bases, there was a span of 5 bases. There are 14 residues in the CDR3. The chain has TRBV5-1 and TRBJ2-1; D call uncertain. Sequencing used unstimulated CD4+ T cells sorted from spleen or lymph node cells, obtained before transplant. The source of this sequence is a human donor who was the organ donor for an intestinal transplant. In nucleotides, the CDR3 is TGCGCCAGCAGCTTGAGTCGCTCCTACAATGAGCAGTTCTTC. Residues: CASSLSRSYNEQFF.